The 10 T cell receptor beta chains in this list originate from one sample, sequenced in a study of CD8 T cells in ankylosing spondylitis. From the 5' RACE reads, TCRdb called clonotypes with MiXCR, one entry per CDR3 protein. The sample comprises some 250,000 distinct CDR3 sequences, around 9.2% of which are singletons, and around 7% rests with the top ten. The sample taken for sequencing was blood, either unsorted or a sorted T cell fraction (not recorded which). The receptors here all came from a male donor with ankylosing spondylitis or in good health (not recorded which).

This clonotype was found many times. V gene TRBV5-1 combines with J gene TRBJ1-1; no reliable D call. CDR3 length: 16 amino acids. Germline loops: CDR1 SGHRS, CDR2 YFSETQ. The V end lost 0 bases, the J end lost 0 bases, and 12 bases lay between the germline ends. Here the CDR3 reads CASSLGQGGLNTEAFF. CDR3 DNA: TGCGCCAGCAGCTTGGGTCAAGGCGGACTGAACACTGAAGCTTTCTTT.

There are many counts of this clonotype. The chain combines TRBV20-1 with TRBJ2-7; D is unresolved. Germline V gene data show CDR1 as DFQATT and CDR2 as SNEGSKA (reference sequence). Trimming pared 0 bases from V and 3 bases from J, leaving 9 bases between. The length of the CDR3 is 13 residues. CDR3 coding DNA: TGCAGTGCTAGAGAAGGGTCTGACTACGAGCAGTACTTC. This sequence encodes CSAREGSDYEQYF.

This clonotype occurred a few times. This chain connects TRBV6-1 to TRBJ2-7; maybe TRBD1 (7 bases). Between the trimmed V and J ends, which lost 6 bases and 4 bases, there was a span of 13 bases. CDR1 is MNHNS, CDR2 SASEGT, per germline. The CDR3 covers 13 residues. CDR3 DNA: TGTGCCAGCAGGCCGACAGGGAGGTACGAGCAGTACTTC. It codes for CASRPTGRYEQYF.

This clonotype has at least ten counts. This sequence joins TRBV12-3 or TRBV12-4 and TRBJ2-7, with D perhaps given as TRBD1 or TRBD2 (6 bases each). V dropped 6 bases and J dropped 1 base, with 10 bases sitting between them. The CDR3 consists of 13 residues. CDR3 in DNA: TGTGCCAGCAGGCGGGACAATTCCTACGAGCAGTACTTC. Encoded protein: CASRRDNSYEQYF.

A few counts support this clonotype. The chain has TRBV27 and TRBJ1-2; D gene ambiguous. V was clipped by 10 bases and J by 5 bases, with 5 bases between them. Germline V lookup: CDR1 MNHEY, CDR2 SMNVEV (reference sequence). The CDR3 sequence is 9 residues long. CDR3 bases: TGTGCCATCCTGTATGGCTACACCTTC. Translated: CAILYGYTF.

This clonotype was picked up many times. The chain is built from TRBV7-2 and TRBJ1-3; D is undetermined. The CDR3 extends over 14 amino acids. V shed 5 bases and J shed 4 bases, with 12 bases lying between them. Germline CDR1 and CDR2: SGHTA and FQGNSA. The CDR3 region has the DNA TGTGCCAGCAGCGTAGGGATTTTGGGAAACACCATATATTTT. It yields the protein CASSVGILGNTIYF.

This clonotype was observed at least ten times. The chain recombines TRBV5-4 with TRBJ2-7; 9 bases align to TRBD2. In germline, CDR1 is SGHNT, CDR2 YYREEE (reference sequence). The CDR3 extends over 15 amino acids. The J segment lost 0 bases and the V segment lost 4 bases, leaving 5 bases of the junction unmatched. The CDR3 DNA reads as TGTGCCAGCAGCCGTAGCGGGGGCCACTCCTACGAGCAGTACTTC. It translates to CASSRSGGHSYEQYF.

This clonotype was recorded at least ten times. The V and J genes are TRBV12-3 or TRBV12-4 and TRBJ1-5; weak D call: TRBD1 (5 bases). The CDR3 has 15 amino acids. Trimming cost V 0 bases and J 4 bases, with 10 bases left between them. The CDR3 DNA is TGTGCCAGCAGTTTAGCGGGACCGGTTAATCAGCCCCAGCATTTT. Translating gives CASSLAGPVNQPQHF.

Many counts were recorded for this clonotype. V usage is TRBV6-2 or TRBV6-3 and J usage is TRBJ2-7, with 8 bases fitting TRBD2. J was trimmed by 5 bases and V by 0 bases; bases with no gene match: 9. Germline CDR1 reads MNHEY; CDR2 reads SVGEGT. This CDR3 is 16 amino acids long. The CDR3 bases are TGTGCCAGCAGTTACTCTAGCGGGATCGTAAACCACGAGCAGTACTTC. Translation gives CASSYSSGIVNHEQYF.

This clonotype was recorded many times. The V gene is TRBV5-4, the J gene TRBJ1-2; 8 nucleotides line up with TRBD1. Per the germline V gene, CDR1 is SGHNT and CDR2 is YYREEE (reference sequence). V was clipped by 4 bases and J by 8 bases; unmatched bases: 10. CDR3 length equals 14 residues. In DNA form, the CDR3 reads TGTGCCAGCAGCCGAATGCTACAGGGGGAAGGCTACACCTTC. As protein: CASSRMLQGEGYTF. The whole variable domain, remainder taken from reference TRBV5-4 and TRBJ1-2, is ETGVTQSPTHLIKTRGQQVTLRCSSQSGHNTVSWYQQALGQGPQFIFQYYREEENGRGNFPPRFSGLQFPNYSSELNVNALELDDSALYLCASSRMLQGEGYTFGSGTRLTVV.